Listed below are T cell receptor beta chains from one sample, sequenced in a study of T cell responses to AZD1222 COVID-19 vaccine. Clones were read by immunoSEQ multiplex PCR, and TCRdb kept only the in-frame ones, dropping some. The sample comprises some 130,000 clones, about nine tenths of which are singletons, and 0.9% to 1.4% rests with the top ten. Sequenced here: peripheral blood, sampled 28 days after the second AZD1222 dose. All receptors derive from an adult who received the AZD1222 COVID-19 vaccine. Each CDR3 is given with its conserved first and last residue. Each record gives: D gene, clone size, V gene, J gene, CDR3 protein, CDR3 DNA. D genes are given only for firm matches. Clone sizes are given selectively: once, few, many, or a class where the clone is expanded.

>TRBD1|-|TRBV5-1|TRBJ2-5
CASSLTGQNTQETQYF
TGCGCCAGCAGCTTAACGGGACAGAACACCCAAGAGACCCAGTACTTC
>-|-|TRBV5-3|TRBJ1-6
CARSWGLPSCSPLHF
TGTGCCAGAAGCTGGGGACTACCTTCCTGTTCACCCCTCCACTTT
>-|-|TRBV7-8|TRBJ1-1
CASSPTPQWGNTEAFF
TGTGCCAGCAGCCCCACTCCCCAGTGGGGTAACACTGAAGCTTTCTTT
>-|-|TRBV5-1|TRBJ1-1
CASSPGTGHEAFF
TGCGCCAGCAGCCCTGGGACGGGACATGAAGCTTTCTTT
>TRBD1|-|TRBV30|TRBJ1-6
CAWSKGQGGYIALHF
TGTGCCTGGAGTAAAGGACAGGGAGGATATATCGCCCTCCACTTT
>TRBD1|-|TRBV7-3|TRBJ1-1
CASSAGQGFEAFF
TGTGCCAGCAGCGCTGGACAGGGCTTTGAAGCTTTCTTT
>TRBD1|-|TRBV18|TRBJ2-1
CASSPGQASEQFF
TGTGCCAGCTCACCCGGACAGGCTAGTGAGCAGTTCTTC
>-|-|TRBV20-1|TRBJ2-7
CSANPVPEQYF
TGCAGTGCCAATCCTGTTCCTGAGCAGTACTTC
>-|-|TRBV9|TRBJ1-3
CASTRGGVTTGNTIYF
TGTGCCAGCACCCGGGGAGGGGTGACTACTGGAAACACCATATATTTT
>-|-|TRBV28|TRBJ1-4
CASSPTGGVEKLFF
TGTGCCAGTAGTCCAACGGGAGGGGTCGAAAAACTGTTTTTT
>TRBD1|-|TRBV2|TRBJ1-2
CASKLDRGGRGYTF
TGTGCCAGCAAACTCGACAGGGGAGGGCGAGGCTACACCTTC
>TRBD1|-|TRBV7-9|TRBJ1-6
CASSSDPGQGYSPLHF
TGTGCCAGCAGCTCCGACCCGGGACAGGGATACTCACCCCTCCACTTT
>-|-|TRBV7-2|TRBJ2-1
CASSPSWGTDEQFF
TGTGCCAGCAGCCCCTCCTGGGGGACCGATGAGCAGTTCTTC
>-|-|TRBV27|TRBJ2-5
CASSYDSSGTQYF
TGTGCCAGCAGTTACGACAGCAGTGGGACCCAGTACTTC
>TRBD1|-|TRBV19|TRBJ1-5
CASSIGQGVRQPQHF
TGTGCCAGTAGTATTGGGCAGGGGGTGAGGCAGCCCCAGCATTTT
>TRBD2|-|TRBV2|TRBJ2-7
CASRPSGNYEQYF
TGTGCCAGCAGGCCTAGCGGGAACTACGAGCAGTACTTC
>-|-|TRBV2|TRBJ1-5
CASSEGSNNQPQHF
TGTGCCAGCAGTGAGGGGTCAAACAATCAGCCCCAGCATTTT
>TRBD1|-|TRBV3-1/TRBV3-2|TRBJ1-6
CASSQGVGQGNNSPLHF
TGTGCCAGCAGCCAAGGGGTCGGACAGGGGAATAATTCACCCCTCCACTTT
>TRBD1|few|TRBV24-1|TRBJ1-2
CATSDLGQGRPNYGYTF
TGTGCCACCAGTGATTTGGGACAGGGGCGGCCTAACTATGGCTACACCTTC
>-|-|TRBV14|TRBJ2-1
CASTDWRGPASGEQFF
TGTGCCAGCACCGATTGGAGGGGGCCGGCGTCGGGTGAGCAGTTCTTC
>-|-|TRBV4-3|TRBJ2-7
CASSPSPGTTYEQYF
TGCGCCAGCAGCCCCTCCCCCGGGACAACCTACGAGCAGTACTTC
>-|-|TRBV7-8|TRBJ2-3
CASSLPGADTQYF
TGTGCCAGCAGCTTACCAGGGGCAGATACGCAGTATTTT
>-|many|TRBV30|TRBJ1-4
CAWSPRGREKLFF
TGTGCCTGGAGCCCCCGAGGGCGGGAAAAACTGTTTTTT
>TRBD2|-|TRBV30|TRBJ2-7
CAWRVAGSSYEQYF
TGTGCCTGGAGGGTAGCGGGGAGCTCCTACGAGCAGTACTTC
>TRBD2|-|TRBV4-2|TRBJ2-1
CASSLRESSGYNEQFF
TGTGCCAGCAGCCTCCGCGAATCTAGCGGCTACAATGAGCAGTTCTTC
>TRBD1|-|TRBV18|TRBJ1-3
CASSPPHRGLGNTIYF
TGTGCCAGCTCACCACCGCACAGGGGGCTCGGAAACACCATATATTTT
>-|-|TRBV11-2|TRBJ2-1
CASSLDRGHNEQFF
TGTGCCAGCAGCTTAGACAGGGGCCACAATGAGCAGTTCTTC
>-|-|TRBV19|TRBJ1-5
CASRLKTGSLNNQPQHF
TGTGCCAGTAGACTAAAGACAGGATCTTTGAACAATCAGCCCCAGCATTTT
>TRBD1|-|TRBV2|TRBJ2-7
CASRRDSPIEQYF
TGTGCCAGCAGGAGGGACAGTCCAATCGAGCAGTACTTC
>-|-|TRBV3-1/TRBV3-2|TRBJ1-6
CASSPTGSYNSPLHF
TGTGCCAGCAGCCCTACAGGGTCCTATAATTCACCCCTCCACTTT
>TRBD1|once|TRBV3-1/TRBV3-2|TRBJ2-7
CASSLSRDRGYEQYF
TGTGCCAGCAGCCTTTCCCGGGACAGGGGGTACGAGCAGTACTTC
>-|-|TRBV27|TRBJ2-1
CASSTPGYPQFF
TGTGCCAGCAGTACCCCAGGGTACCCGCAGTTCTTC
>-|few|TRBV29-1|TRBJ2-1
CSATLWGGGAYNEQFF
TGCAGCGCGACCCTGTGGGGAGGGGGCGCCTACAATGAGCAGTTCTTC
>-|-|TRBV5-1|TRBJ2-2
CASRSGTRGEVGELFF
TGCGCCAGCAGATCCGGAACCAGGGGGGAGGTCGGGGAGCTGTTTTTT
>TRBD2|few|TRBV19|TRBJ2-7
CASSPGTSGMQYF
TGTGCCAGTAGCCCCGGGACTAGTGGGATGCAGTACTTC
>TRBD1|-|TRBV28|TRBJ1-2
CASSRTGGSYGYTF
TGTGCCAGCAGTCGGACAGGGGGCAGCTATGGCTACACCTTC
>-|-|TRBV12-3/TRBV12-4|TRBJ2-1
CASSLVVGGEQFF
TGTGCCAGCAGTTTAGTTGTGGGGGGTGAGCAGTTCTTC